This TCR beta chain was identified in a study of tumor-infiltrating lymphocytes in primary liver carcinoma (dated by TCRdb to 2017 to 2019). Some background on the complete study: Between November 2015 and March 2016, about five patients in China with histopathologically diagnosed primary liver carcinoma had surgical resection. The five patients, three men and two women aged 30 to 69 years, had hepatocellular carcinoma (four) or combined HCC and intrahepatic cholangiocarcinoma (one). Technical replicate repertoires showed high reproducibility, with mean shared-clone rates roughly 0.87 and correlation coefficients above 0.95. A total of some 35 specimens from 5 patients went through TCRbeta repertoire sequencing, namely 25 tumor regions, 5 adjacent noncancerous liver tissues and 5 peripheral blood samples. Across five regions of each liver tumor, along with adjacent normal tissue and blood, the study brought together TCRbeta repertoire sequencing, expression microarrays and whole-exome sequencing. The tumors of the five patients were staged as T1-T3 N0M0, with maximum diameters ranging from roughly 4 to 10 cm. Each sample produced about 3.5 to 7.13 million productive TCRbeta reads, and read depth showed no significant difference between tissue types.

A note on this clonotype: This clone's antigen is unknown. One end of the junction varies from germline; a read error may be responsible.

The paper as a whole reports these results and caveats: Because only the TCR beta chain was sequenced and unpaired alpha chains were not captured, true repertoire diversity is likely underestimated. Bulk unsorted samples precluded comparing CD4+ and CD8+ T cell repertoires. Only a few patients were included in the study, and the authors note that the findings should be validated in a larger study. Pairs of tumor regions showed greater repertoire overlap (mean roughly 35%) than tumor-adjacent pairs (17%) or tumor-blood pairs (roughly 15%), which is consistent with antigen-driven expansion. A significantly larger repertoire fraction was made up by the top 250 clones in tumors than in blood (p = 0.039).

TCRbeta-specific cDNA was reverse-transcribed from roughly 500 ng total RNA using a constant-region primer and ProtoScript II reverse transcriptase. The TCRbeta libraries were prepared through three rounds of nested multiplex PCR following a slightly modified ARM-PCR procedure. A final 25-cycle PCR with Deep VentR polymerase added sample barcodes and Illumina adapters. Amplicons of 200-500 bp were gel-purified with a QIAquick gel extraction kit before sequencing. TCRbeta amplicons were sequenced on an Illumina HiSeq 2500 with 250-bp paired-end reads. In the paper's pipeline: Trimmomatic v0.33 was used to quality-trim the reads, and FLASH v1.2.11 was used to merge paired reads so that full CDR3 sequences could be recovered. V, D and J germline segments were assigned to the rearranged TCRbeta sequences using MiGEC v1.2.1b. Clonotype statistics, along with Shannon-Wiener diversity indices, were calculated using VDJtools v1.0.0. Except for diversity analysis, only each sample's 250 most abundant clonotypes were used in subsequent analyses to reduce sampling bias. The raw public reads went through TCRdb reprocessing: fastp at Q25, MiXCR clone calling, in-frame beta chains kept. For every CDR3 protein sequence, its rows merge into one entry that carries the most common genes and DNA. These V and J calls are TCRdb output, not the study's own analysis. This sample comprises about 330,000 distinct CDR3 sequences, roughly two thirds of them detected only once. About 6.5% of the sample rests with the top ten.

RNA from unsorted whole blood was extracted with TRIzol reagent, and germline DNA was obtained with the DNeasy Blood & Tissue kit. At the time of sampling, the patients had chronic HBV infection and had not received any treatment. Before surgery, 3 to 5 milliliters of peripheral blood were collected into K2EDTA tubes. The sequenced material came from peripheral blood. The receptor was isolated from a man aged 40-50 years with primary liver carcinoma and hepatitis B virus infection.

The DNA sequence is as follows: TGTGCCAGCAGCCAAGGGGCTAGCGGGGCCTACGAGCAATACTTC. The resulting protein is CASSQGASGAYEQYF. Here the chain combines TRBV11-2 and TRBJ2-7, and 9 bases in between align with TRBD2. CDR1 SGHAT and CDR2 FQNNGV are derived from the germline V gene. From the cysteine through the phenylalanine, the CDR3 covers 15 amino acids. Solely the CDR3 DNA is kept, with 45 bases framed from the first base.